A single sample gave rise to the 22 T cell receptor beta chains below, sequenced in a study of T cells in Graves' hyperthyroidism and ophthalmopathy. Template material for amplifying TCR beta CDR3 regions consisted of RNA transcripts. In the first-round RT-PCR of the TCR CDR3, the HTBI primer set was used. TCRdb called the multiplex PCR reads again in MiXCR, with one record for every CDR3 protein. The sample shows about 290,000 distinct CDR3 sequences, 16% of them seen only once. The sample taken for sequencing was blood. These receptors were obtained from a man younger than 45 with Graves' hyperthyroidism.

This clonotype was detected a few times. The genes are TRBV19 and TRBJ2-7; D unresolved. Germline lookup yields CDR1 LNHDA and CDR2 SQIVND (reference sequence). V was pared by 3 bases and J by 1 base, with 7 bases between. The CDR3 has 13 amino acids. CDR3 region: CASSMQQSYEQYF. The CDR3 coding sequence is TGTGCCAGTAGTATGCAGCAGTCCTACGAGCAGTACTTC.

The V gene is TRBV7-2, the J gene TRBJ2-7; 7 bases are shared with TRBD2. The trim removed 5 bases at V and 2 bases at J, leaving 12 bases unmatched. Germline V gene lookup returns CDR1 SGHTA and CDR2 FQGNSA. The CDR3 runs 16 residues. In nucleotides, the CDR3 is TGTGCCAGCAGCCCCCTGGGCGGGGACTACACCTACGAGCAGTACTTC. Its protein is CASSPLGGDYTYEQYF.

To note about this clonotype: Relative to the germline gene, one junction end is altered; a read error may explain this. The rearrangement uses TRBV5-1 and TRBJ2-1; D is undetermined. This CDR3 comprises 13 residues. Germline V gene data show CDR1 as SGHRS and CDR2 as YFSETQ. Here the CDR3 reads CASSLTTHNDQFF. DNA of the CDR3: TGCGCCAGCAGCCTCACGACCCACAATGACCAGTTCTTC.

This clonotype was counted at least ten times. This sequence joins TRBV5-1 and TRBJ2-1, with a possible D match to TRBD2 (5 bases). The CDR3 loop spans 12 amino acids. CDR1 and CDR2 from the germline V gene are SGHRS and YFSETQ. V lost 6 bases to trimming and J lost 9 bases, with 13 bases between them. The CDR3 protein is CASTRESGEQFF. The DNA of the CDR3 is TGCGCCAGCACTCGGGAATCGGGTGAGCAGTTCTTC. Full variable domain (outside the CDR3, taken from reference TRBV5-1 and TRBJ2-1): KAGVTQTPRYLIKTRGQQVTLSCSPISGHRSVSWYQQTPGQGLQFLFEYFSETQRNKGNFPGRFSGRQFSNSRSEMNVSTLELGDSALYLCASTRESGEQFFGPGTRLTVL.

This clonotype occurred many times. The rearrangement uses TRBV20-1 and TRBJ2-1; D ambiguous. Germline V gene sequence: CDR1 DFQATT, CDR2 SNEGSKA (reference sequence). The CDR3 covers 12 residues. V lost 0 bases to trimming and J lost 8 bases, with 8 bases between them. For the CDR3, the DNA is TGCAGTGCTAGAGACGGGCGCGATGAGCAGTTCTTC. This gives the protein CSARDGRDEQFF.

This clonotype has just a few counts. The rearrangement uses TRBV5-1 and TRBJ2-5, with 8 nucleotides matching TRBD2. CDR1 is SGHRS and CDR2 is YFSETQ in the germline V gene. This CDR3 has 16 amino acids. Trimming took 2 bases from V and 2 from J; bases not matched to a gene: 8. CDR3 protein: CASSFLASGFQETQYF. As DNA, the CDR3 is TGCGCCAGCAGCTTTTTGGCTAGCGGGTTTCAAGAGACCCAGTACTTC.

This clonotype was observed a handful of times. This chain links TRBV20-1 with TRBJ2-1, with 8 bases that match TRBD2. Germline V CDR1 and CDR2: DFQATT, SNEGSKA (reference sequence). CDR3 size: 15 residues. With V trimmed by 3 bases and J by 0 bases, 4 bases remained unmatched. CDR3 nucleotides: TGCAGTGCTAGGCGGGAGGCTTACTCCTACAATGAGCAGTTCTTC. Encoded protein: CSARREAYSYNEQFF.

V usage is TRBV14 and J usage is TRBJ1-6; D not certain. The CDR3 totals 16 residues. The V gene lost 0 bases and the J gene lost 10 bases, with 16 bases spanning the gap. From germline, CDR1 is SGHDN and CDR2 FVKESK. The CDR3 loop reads CASSQDRAAAGSPLHF. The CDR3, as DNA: TGTGCCAGCAGCCAAGATCGGGCAGCAGCCGGCTCACCCCTCCACTTT.

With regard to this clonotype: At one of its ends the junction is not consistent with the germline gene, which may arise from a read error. The CDR3 protein is CAGSLYLGELFF. The CDR3 DNA reads as TGTGCCGGCAGTCTCTACCTCGGGGAGCTGTTTTTT. The gene calls are TRBV28 and TRBJ2-2; D unclear. Germline lookup yields CDR1 MDHEN and CDR2 SYDVKM. This CDR3 region has 12 residues.

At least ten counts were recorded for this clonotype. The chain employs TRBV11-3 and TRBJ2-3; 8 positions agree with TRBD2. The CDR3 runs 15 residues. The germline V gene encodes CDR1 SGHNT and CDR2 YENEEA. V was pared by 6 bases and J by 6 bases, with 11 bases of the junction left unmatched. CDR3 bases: TGTGCCAGCAGTCCCCAGCGGGAGAGGGTGGATACGCAGTATTTT. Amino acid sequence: CASSPQRERVDTQYF.

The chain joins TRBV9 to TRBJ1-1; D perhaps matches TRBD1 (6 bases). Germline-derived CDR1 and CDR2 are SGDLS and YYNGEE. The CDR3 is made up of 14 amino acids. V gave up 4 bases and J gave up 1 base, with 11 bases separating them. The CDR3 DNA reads TGTGCCAGCAGCTTCGGACAGTCGAACACTGAAGCTTTCTTT. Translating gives CASSFGQSNTEAFF.

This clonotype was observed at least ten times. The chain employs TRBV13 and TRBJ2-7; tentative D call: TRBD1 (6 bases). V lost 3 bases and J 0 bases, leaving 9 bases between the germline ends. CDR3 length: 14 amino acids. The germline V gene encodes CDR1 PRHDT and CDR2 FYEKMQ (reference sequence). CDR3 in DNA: TGTGCCAGCAGCTTGCAGGGGAGCTCCTACGAGCAGTACTTC. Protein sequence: CASSLQGSSYEQYF.

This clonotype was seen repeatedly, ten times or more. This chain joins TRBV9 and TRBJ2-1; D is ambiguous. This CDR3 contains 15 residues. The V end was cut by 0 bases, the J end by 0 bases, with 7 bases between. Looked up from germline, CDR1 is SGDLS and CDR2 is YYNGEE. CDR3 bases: TGTGCCAGCAGCGTAGGGAGAGGCTCCTACAATGAGCAGTTCTTC. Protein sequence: CASSVGRGSYNEQFF.

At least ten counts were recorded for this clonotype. CDR3 loop: CSASRTTPYEQYF. DNA of the CDR3: TGCAGTGCTTCAAGGACCACTCCCTACGAGCAGTACTTC. The chain combines TRBV20-1 with TRBJ2-7; D gene ambiguous. CDR3 length: 13 amino acids. The V gene's germline CDR1 is DFQATT and CDR2 SNEGSKA (reference sequence). The ends were cut back, 5 bases at V and 2 bases at J, with 13 bases in the middle.

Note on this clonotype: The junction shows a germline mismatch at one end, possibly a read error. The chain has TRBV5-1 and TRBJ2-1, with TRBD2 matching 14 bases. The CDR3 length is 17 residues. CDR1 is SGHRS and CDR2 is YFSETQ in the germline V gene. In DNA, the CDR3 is TGCGCCAGCAGCTTCACCGGGACTAGCGGGAGATACAATGAGCAATTCTTC. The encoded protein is CASSFTGTSGRYNEQFF.

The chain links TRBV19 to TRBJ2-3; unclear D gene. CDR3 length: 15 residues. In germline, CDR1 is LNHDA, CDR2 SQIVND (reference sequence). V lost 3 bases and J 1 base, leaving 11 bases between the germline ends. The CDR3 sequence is CASSIQTARTDTQYF. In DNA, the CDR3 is TGTGCCAGTAGTATCCAGACGGCCCGCACAGATACGCAGTATTTT.

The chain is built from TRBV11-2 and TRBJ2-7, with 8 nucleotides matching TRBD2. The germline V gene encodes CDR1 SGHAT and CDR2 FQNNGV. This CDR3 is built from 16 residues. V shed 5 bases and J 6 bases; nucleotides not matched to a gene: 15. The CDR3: CASSPTSGAAGVEQYF. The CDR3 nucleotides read TGTGCCAGCAGCCCCACTAGCGGAGCCGCAGGGGTCGAGCAGTACTTC.

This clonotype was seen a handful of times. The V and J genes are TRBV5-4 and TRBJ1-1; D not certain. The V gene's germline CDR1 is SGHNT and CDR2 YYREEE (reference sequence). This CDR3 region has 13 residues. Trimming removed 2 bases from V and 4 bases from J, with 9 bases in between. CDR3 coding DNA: TGTGCCAGCAGCTTATGGCGCACCACTGAAGCTTTCTTT. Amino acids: CASSLWRTTEAFF.

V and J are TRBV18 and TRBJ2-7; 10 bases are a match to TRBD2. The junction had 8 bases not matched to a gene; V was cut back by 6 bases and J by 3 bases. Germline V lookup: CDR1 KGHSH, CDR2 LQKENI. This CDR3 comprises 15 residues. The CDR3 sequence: CASSRLAGVLYEQYF. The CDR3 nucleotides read TGTGCCAGCTCCCGTCTAGCGGGAGTCCTCTACGAGCAGTACTTC. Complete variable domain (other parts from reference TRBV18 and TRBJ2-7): NAGVMQNPRHLVRRRGQEARLRCSPMKGHSHVYWYRQLPEEGLKFMVYLQKENIIDESGMPKERFSAEFPKEGPSILRIQQVVRGDSAAYFCASSRLAGVLYEQYFGPGTRLTVT.

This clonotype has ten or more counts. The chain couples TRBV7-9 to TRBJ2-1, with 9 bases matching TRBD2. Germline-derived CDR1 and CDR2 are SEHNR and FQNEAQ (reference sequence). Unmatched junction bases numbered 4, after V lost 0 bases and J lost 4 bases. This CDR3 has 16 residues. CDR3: CASSLALAGTYNEQFF. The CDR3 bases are TGTGCCAGCAGCTTAGCGCTAGCGGGGACGTACAATGAGCAGTTCTTC.

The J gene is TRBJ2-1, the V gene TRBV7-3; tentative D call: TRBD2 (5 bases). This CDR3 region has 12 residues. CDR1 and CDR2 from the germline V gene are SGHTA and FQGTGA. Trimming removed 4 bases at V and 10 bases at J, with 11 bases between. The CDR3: CASSSNSVEQFF. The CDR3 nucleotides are TGTGCCAGCAGCTCAAATAGCGTAGAGCAGTTCTTC.

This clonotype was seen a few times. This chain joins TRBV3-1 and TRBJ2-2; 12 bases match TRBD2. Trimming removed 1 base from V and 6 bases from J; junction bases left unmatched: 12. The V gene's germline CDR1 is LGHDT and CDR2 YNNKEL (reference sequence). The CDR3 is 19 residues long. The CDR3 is CASSQALPLAGGRSGELFF. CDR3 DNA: TGTGCCAGCAGCCAAGCCCTCCCTCTAGCGGGAGGGCGTTCCGGGGAGCTGTTTTTT.